Listed below are T cell receptor beta chains from one sample, sequenced in a study of blood T cell repertoires in COVID-19. Assay used: immunoSEQ multiplex PCR; TCRdb lists only in-frame clones, some missing. The sample lists just over 250,000 clones; roughly four fifths were seen once. Sequencing input: PBMCs or T cells enriched from blood (not recorded which). The source is a man in his thirties or forties with acute COVID-19. Both conserved end residues are part of each CDR3. The D gene is left open where the match is weak. The size of a clone is reported for some rows only, either as once, few or many, or as a class for expanded clones.

J: TRBJ2-1; V: TRBV12-5; size: .; D: TRBD2; DNA: TGTGCTAGTGGTTTGTTCCGGACTAGCGGGGGGTACAATGAGCAGTTCTTC; CDR3: CASGLFRTSGGYNEQFF
J: TRBJ1-1; V: TRBV5-4; size: .; D: TRBD1; DNA: TGTGCCAGCAGCTTGGGTCCGGGACAGGGACTCCAGGGCACTGAAGCTTTCTTT; CDR3: CASSLGPGQGLQGTEAFF
J: TRBJ1-1; V: TRBV5-1; size: few; D: .; DNA: TGCGCCAGCAGCTTGGCCACAGCTAACACTGAAGCTTTCTTT; CDR3: CASSLATANTEAFF
J: TRBJ2-1; V: TRBV25-1; size: few; D: TRBD2; DNA: TGTGCCAGCGCCCTTCAAGCGGGGAACAATGAGCAGTTCTTC; CDR3: CASALQAGNNEQFF
J: TRBJ2-1; V: TRBV6-5; size: .; D: .; DNA: TGTGCCAGCAGTTCCTCGGGACAACACTACAATGAGCAGTTCTTC; CDR3: CASSSSGQHYNEQFF
J: TRBJ1-3; V: TRBV3-1/TRBV3-2; size: .; D: .; DNA: TGTGCCAGCAGCCTTGCGGGAAACACCATATATTTT; CDR3: CASSLAGNTIYF
J: TRBJ1-1; V: TRBV4-2; size: .; D: .; DNA: TGTGCCAGCAGCCAAGTACTCCAGGGTCCTGGAAACTCTGAAGCTTTCTTT; CDR3: CASSQVLQGPGNSEAFF
J: TRBJ2-1; V: TRBV29-1; size: .; D: TRBD1; DNA: TGCAGCGTTGACTGGCAGGGGGCTTTCAATGAGCAGTTCTTC; CDR3: CSVDWQGAFNEQFF
J: TRBJ1-4; V: TRBV4-1; size: once; D: .; DNA: TGCGCCAGCAGCCAAGATATGCAGGTGACTAATGAAAAACTGTTTTTT; CDR3: CASSQDMQVTNEKLFF
J: TRBJ2-3; V: TRBV6-5; size: .; D: .; DNA: TGTGCCATCCTTCCTTATGGTCTAGGTACGCAGTATTTT; CDR3: CAILPYGLGTQYF
J: TRBJ1-2; V: TRBV5-1; size: .; D: TRBD1; DNA: TGCGCCAGCAGCTTGGCATCTGGGACAGCTCTAGATGGCTACACCTTC; CDR3: CASSLASGTALDGYTF
J: TRBJ1-5; V: TRBV29-1; size: .; D: TRBD1; DNA: TGCAGCGTTGTGACCGGGACAGAGCCCCAGCATTTT; CDR3: CSVVTGTEPQHF
J: TRBJ1-3; V: TRBV20-1; size: .; D: TRBD1; DNA: TGCAGTGCTAGTTCCAGGGGGAGGGGAAACACCATATATTTT; CDR3: CSASSRGRGNTIYF
J: TRBJ2-2; V: TRBV11-3; size: .; D: .; DNA: TGTGCCAGCAGCCTCCGGGAGATAACCGGGGAGCTGTTTTTT; CDR3: CASSLREITGELFF
J: TRBJ1-2; V: TRBV25-1; size: .; D: .; DNA: TGTGCCAGTTCCTCGGGGAACTATGGCTACACCTTC; CDR3: CASSSGNYGYTF
J: TRBJ2-1; V: TRBV7-9; size: .; D: .; DNA: TGTGCCAGCAGCCCAGCACGGGTAGGAGGTGAGCAGTTCTTC; CDR3: CASSPARVGGEQFF
J: TRBJ2-1; V: TRBV24-1; size: .; D: TRBD2; DNA: TGTGCCACCAGTGGGGGCCCCGATAGCGGGAGAATTAATGAGCAGTTCTTC; CDR3: CATSGGPDSGRINEQFF
J: TRBJ1-2; V: TRBV10-3; size: .; D: .; DNA: TGTGCCATCAGTGAGGCCAGGGGATATGGCTACACCTTC; CDR3: CAISEARGYGYTF
J: TRBJ1-2; V: TRBV7-2; size: .; D: .; DNA: TGTGCCAGCAGTGATGGCAGAAACTATGGCTACACCTTC; CDR3: CASSDGRNYGYTF
J: TRBJ2-3; V: TRBV2; size: .; D: TRBD2; DNA: TGTGCCAGCAGTCGAAGCGGGGGGGCCACAGATACGCAGTATTTT; CDR3: CASSRSGGATDTQYF
J: TRBJ2-2; V: TRBV24-1; size: .; D: .; DNA: TGTGCCACCAGTCGGGCGAACACCGGGGAGCTGTTTTTT; CDR3: CATSRANTGELFF
J: TRBJ1-2; V: TRBV5-6; size: once; D: .; DNA: TGTGCCAGCAGCTTGGTGGGCATTCCGGGGTCTAACTATGGCTACACCTTC; CDR3: CASSLVGIPGSNYGYTF
J: TRBJ1-1; V: TRBV6-6; size: .; D: .; DNA: TGTGCCAGCAGAGCACACGGGGGGGTGAACACTGAAGCTTTCTTT; CDR3: CASRAHGGVNTEAFF
J: TRBJ1-1; V: TRBV30; size: .; D: .; DNA: TGTGCCTGGAGTCGCCTGGACAGATTGAACACTGAAGCTTTCTTT; CDR3: CAWSRLDRLNTEAFF
J: TRBJ2-1; V: TRBV15; size: .; D: TRBD1; DNA: TGTGCCACCAGCAGAGATGGGACAGGGGTAAATGAGCAGTTCTTC; CDR3: CATSRDGTGVNEQFF